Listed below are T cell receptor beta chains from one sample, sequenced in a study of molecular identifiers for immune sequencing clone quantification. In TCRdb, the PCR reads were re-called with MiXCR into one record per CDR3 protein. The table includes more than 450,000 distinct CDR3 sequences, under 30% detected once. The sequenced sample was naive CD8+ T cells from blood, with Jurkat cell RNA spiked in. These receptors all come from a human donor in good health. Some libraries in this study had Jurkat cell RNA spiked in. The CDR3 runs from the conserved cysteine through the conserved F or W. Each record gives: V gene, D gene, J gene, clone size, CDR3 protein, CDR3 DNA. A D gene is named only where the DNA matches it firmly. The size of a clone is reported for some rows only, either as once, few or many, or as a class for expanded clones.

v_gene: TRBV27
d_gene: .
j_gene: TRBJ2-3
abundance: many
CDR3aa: CASSLIGDVRYF
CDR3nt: TGTGCCAGCAGTTTAATTGGGGACGTGCGGTATTTT

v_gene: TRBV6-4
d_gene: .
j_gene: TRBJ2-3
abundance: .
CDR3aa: CASRDGVTDTQYF
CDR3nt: TGTGCCAGCCGTGACGGGGTCACAGATACGCAGTATTTT

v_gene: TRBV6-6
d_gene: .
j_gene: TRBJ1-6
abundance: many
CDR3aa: CASSSGPHSYNSPLHF
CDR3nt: TGTGCCAGCAGTTCCGGGCCACACTCCTATAATTCACCCCTCCACTTT

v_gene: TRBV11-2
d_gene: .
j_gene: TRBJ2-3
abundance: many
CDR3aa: CASSLEPRGTDTQYF
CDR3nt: TGTGCCAGCAGCTTGGAGCCCAGGGGCACAGATACGCAGTATTTT

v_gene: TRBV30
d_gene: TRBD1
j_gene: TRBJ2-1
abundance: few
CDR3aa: CAWSGLIDREKSCNEQFF
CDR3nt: TGTGCCTGGAGTGGTCTAATAGACAGGGAGAAATCCTGCAATGAGCAGTTCTTC

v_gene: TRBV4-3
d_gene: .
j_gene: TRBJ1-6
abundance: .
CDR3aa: CASSQDARGQVNSPLHF
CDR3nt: TGCGCCAGCAGCCAAGATGCCCGGGGGCAGGTTAATTCACCCCTCCACTTT

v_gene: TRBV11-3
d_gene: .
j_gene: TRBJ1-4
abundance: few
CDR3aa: CASSCYRERLFF
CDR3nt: TGTGCCAGCAGCTGCTACCGGGAGAGGCTGTTTTTT

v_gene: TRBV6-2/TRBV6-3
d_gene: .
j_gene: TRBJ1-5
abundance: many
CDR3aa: CASSPGYQPQHF
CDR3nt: TGTGCCAGCTCACCAGGGTATCAGCCCCAGCATTTT

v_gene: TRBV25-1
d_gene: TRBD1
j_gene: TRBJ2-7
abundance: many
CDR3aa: CASSRGQGWDEQYF
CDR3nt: TGTGCCAGCAGTAGAGGACAGGGATGGGACGAGCAGTACTTC

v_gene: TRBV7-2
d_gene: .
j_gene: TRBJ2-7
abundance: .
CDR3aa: CATQDAAAGRYEQYF
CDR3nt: TGTGCCACCCAAGACGCGGCGGCGGGTAGGTACGAGCAGTACTTC

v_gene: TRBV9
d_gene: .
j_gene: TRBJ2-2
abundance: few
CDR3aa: CASSPRQAAGELFF
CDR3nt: TGTGCCAGCAGCCCACGCCAGGCGGCCGGGGAGCTGTTTTTT

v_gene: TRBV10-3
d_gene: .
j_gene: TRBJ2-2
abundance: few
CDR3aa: CAIGTGELFF
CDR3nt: TGTGCCATCGGAACCGGGGAGCTGTTTTTT

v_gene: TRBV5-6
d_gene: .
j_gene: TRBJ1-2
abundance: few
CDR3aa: CASSRRANLFNYGYTF
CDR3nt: TGTGCCAGCAGCCGGCGGGCCAACCTCTTTAACTATGGCTACACCTTC